These 28 T cell receptor beta chains originate from one sample sequenced in a study of blood T cell repertoires in COVID-19 (TCRdb year 2020). Receptor amplification or capture employed the immunoSEQ multiplex PCR assay. TCRdb provides this immuneACCESS table in a form limited to in-frame rearrangements. Some clones are lacking; in checked studies, under half of them reflect an unresolved V gene, and why the rest are absent is not known. This sample is represented by about 300,000 clones; around 92% of them were singletons. The ten largest account for around 6% of the sample. The source material was peripheral blood. These TCRs come from a man aged 18-30 years who had recovered from COVID-19.

The rearrangement joins TRBV2 to TRBJ2-5; 10 bases agree with TRBD2. The V and J ends lost 7 bases and 4 bases, in that order; junction bases with no gene match: 6. Germline CDR1 reads SNHLY; CDR2 reads FYNNEI. This CDR3 spans 14 amino acids. CDR3 DNA sequence: TGTGCCAGCACCTCCAGACTAGCGGGAGAGACCCAGTACTTC. Its translation: CASTSRLAGETQYF.

The chain employs TRBV5-1 and TRBJ2-7; the match to TRBD2 covers 7 bases. This CDR3 spans 14 amino acids. With V trimmed by 1 base and J by 3 bases, 4 bases remained unmatched. Germline loops: CDR1 SGHRS, CDR2 YFSETQ. The CDR3 DNA is TGCGCCAGCAGCTTGAGCGCGGGGGACTACGAGCAGTACTTC. It specifies CASSLSAGDYEQYF.

The J gene is TRBJ2-7, the V gene TRBV15, with TRBD1 matching 10 bases. This CDR3 has 14 residues. V dropped 9 bases and J dropped 2; count of bases not matched to a gene: 7. From germline, CDR1 is LNHNV and CDR2 YYDKDF (reference sequence). The CDR3 region has the DNA TGTGCCACTCGCCGGGACAGGGGCCCCTACGAGCAGTACTTC. The encoded protein is CATRRDRGPYEQYF.

This rearrangement joins TRBV6-6 to TRBJ1-5; the D gene is possibly TRBD1 (6 bases). The CDR3 has 14 residues. Looked up from germline, CDR1 is MNHNY and CDR2 is SVGAGI (reference sequence). V was clipped by 4 bases and J by 2 bases, with 9 bases between them. In nucleotides, the CDR3 is TGTGCCAGCAGTTCGACAGGCGGCAATCAGCCCCAGCATTTT. This encodes CASSSTGGNQPQHF.

This sequence joins TRBV30 and TRBJ1-1, with 8 bases aligning to TRBD1. J lost 10 bases, V lost 0 bases, and 4 bases had no gene match. This CDR3 has 12 residues. Germline V lookup: CDR1 GTSNPN, CDR2 SVGIG (reference sequence). CDR3 amino acids: CAWSVDRVVAFF. In DNA, the CDR3 is TGTGCCTGGAGTGTGGACAGGGTGGTAGCTTTCTTT.

In the case of this clone: The same CDR3 can be traced to other DNA sequences in this sample. V gene TRBV6-5 combines with J gene TRBJ1-6; TRBD1 might be the D (5 bases). This CDR3 contains 15 residues. In germline, CDR1 is MNHEY, CDR2 SVGAGI. V shed 2 bases and J shed 2 bases, with 7 bases lying between them. DNA for the CDR3: TGTGCCAGCAGTTACCAGGGCACCTATAATTCACCCCTCCACTTT. Translated: CASSYQGTYNSPLHF.

J is TRBJ2-3 and V is TRBV7-2; D unclear. V was trimmed by 4 bases and J by 2 bases, leaving 16 bases between them. The V gene's germline CDR1 is SGHTA and CDR2 FQGNSA. The CDR3 spans 16 residues. In DNA, the CDR3 is TGTGCCAGCAGCTCCGCCACTATCCCCGTCACAGATACGCAGTATTTT. It yields the protein CASSSATIPVTDTQYF.

A single count supports this clone. This rearrangement joins TRBV9 to TRBJ2-2; TRBD2 agrees at 7 bases. J was trimmed by 1 base and V by 0 bases; bases with no gene match: 3. The CDR3 sequence is 16 residues long. The germline V gene has CDR1 SGDLS and CDR2 YYNGEE. The CDR3 loop reads CASSVEASGNTGELFF. CDR3 nucleotides: TGTGCCAGCAGCGTAGAGGCTAGCGGGAACACCGGGGAGCTGTTTTTT.

This rearrangement joins TRBV6-1 to TRBJ1-1; a possible D gene is TRBD1 (6 bases). The CDR3 loop spans 15 amino acids. V was pared by 1 base and J by 2 bases, with 11 bases between. From germline, CDR1 is MNHNS and CDR2 SASEGT. CDR3 loop: CASSEVDSRNTEAFF. The CDR3 bases are TGTGCCAGCAGTGAAGTGGACAGTCGTAACACTGAAGCTTTCTTT.

The gene calls are TRBV20-1 and TRBJ1-2; 7 bases align to TRBD1. The germline gives CDR1 DFQATT, CDR2 SNEGSKA (reference sequence). This CDR3 is 11 amino acids long. V was clipped by 7 bases and J by 3 bases; unmatched bases: 2. The CDR3 nucleotides are TGCAGTGTACAGGGGTACTATGGCTACACCTTC. It yields the protein CSVQGYYGYTF.

V gene TRBV7-3 combines with J gene TRBJ2-1; a possible D gene is TRBD2 (6 bases). This CDR3 is built from 16 residues. Germline assignment: CDR1 SGHTA and CDR2 FQGTGA. V was trimmed by 0 bases and J by 5 bases, leaving 14 bases between them. The CDR3 is CASSLTILAADNEQFF. In DNA, the CDR3 is TGTGCCAGCAGCTTAACTATACTAGCCGCGGACAATGAGCAGTTCTTC.

The rearrangement joins TRBV29-1 to TRBJ2-7, with D tentatively TRBD2 (6 bases). The CDR3 has 12 amino acids. CDR1 SQVTM and CDR2 ANQGSEA come from the germline V gene. The V and J ends lost 4 bases and 1 base respectively, with 8 bases between them. DNA for the CDR3: TGCAGCGTTGCGGGGGAATCCTACGAGCAGTACTTC. Protein: CSVAGESYEQYF.

The rearrangement joins TRBV30 to TRBJ2-7, with a weak D call TRBD1 (6 bases). V lost 1 base and J lost 3, with 13 bases in between. This CDR3 comprises 14 residues. CDR1 is GTSNPN, CDR2 SVGIG, per germline (reference sequence). For the CDR3, the DNA is TGTGCCTGGAGTGAACAGGGAAGGGTCTACGAGCAGTACTTC. It is translated as CAWSEQGRVYEQYF.

The V call is TRBV6-6, the J call TRBJ2-2; 12 nucleotides align to TRBD2. The J segment lost 6 bases and the V segment lost 2 bases, leaving 1 base of the junction unmatched. The CDR3 runs 15 residues. The V gene's germline CDR1 is MNHNY and CDR2 SVGAGI (reference sequence). The CDR3 DNA is TGTGCCAGCAGTTACGGACTAGCGGGACCCGGGGAGCTGTTTTTT. This translates into CASSYGLAGPGELFF.

This clone came up a few times. The chain employs TRBV19 and TRBJ2-1, with 10 nucleotides matching TRBD1. The CDR3 is 19 amino acids. With 5 bases clipped from V and 0 bases from J, the junction kept 13 bases outside the gene matches. The germline CDR1 and CDR2 sequences are LNHDA and SQIVND (reference sequence). The CDR3 loop reads CASSRGRTGGLSSYNEQFF. CDR3 nucleotide sequence: TGTGCCAGTAGTCGTGGGAGGACAGGGGGTTTAAGCTCCTACAATGAGCAGTTCTTC. Full variable domain (rest looked up from reference TRBV19 and TRBJ2-1): DGGITQSPKYLFRKEGQNVTLSCEQNLNHDAMYWYRQDPGQGLRLIYYSQIVNDFQKGDIAEGYSVSREKKESFPLTVTSAQKNPTAFYLCASSRGRTGGLSSYNEQFFGPGTRLTVL.

Concerning this clone itself: This sample also contains other DNA sequences that code for the same CDR3. V and J are TRBV3-1 (or the pseudogene TRBV3-2) and TRBJ2-7, with no clear D. V lost 1 base and J lost 0, with 7 bases in between. Germline loops: CDR1 LGHDT, CDR2 YNNKEL (reference sequence). The CDR3 is 14 amino acids. The CDR3 loop reads CASSQAGSSYEQYF. The CDR3 DNA reads TGTGCCAGCAGCCAAGCGGGTAGCTCCTACGAGCAGTACTTC.

The V call is TRBV15, the J call TRBJ1-3, with TRBD1 as a possible D gene (6 bases). The V end lost 3 bases, the J end lost 4 bases, and 10 bases lay between the germline ends. This CDR3 contains 14 residues. The V gene's germline CDR1 is LNHNV and CDR2 YYDKDF (reference sequence). CDR3 protein: CATSSRGPGNTIYF. Here the CDR3 DNA reads TGTGCCACCAGCAGCAGGGGTCCAGGAAACACCATATATTTT.

This chain joins TRBV15 and TRBJ2-2, with D uncertain. V lost 4 bases to trimming and J lost 1 base, with 7 bases between them. The germline V gene has CDR1 LNHNV and CDR2 YYDKDF (reference sequence). The CDR3 length is 14 residues. The CDR3 sequence is CATSTSLNTGELFF. CDR3 coding DNA: TGTGCCACCAGCACCTCGTTGAACACCGGGGAGCTGTTTTTT. The full variable domain, with the rest looked up from reference TRBV15 and TRBJ2-2, is DAMVIQNPRYQVTQFGKPVTLSCSQTLNHNVMYWYQQKSSQAPKLLFHYYDKDFNNEADTPDNFQSRRPNTSFCFLDIRSPGLGDTAMYLCATSTSLNTGELFFGEGSRLTVL.

The chain is built from TRBV6-5 and TRBJ2-1, with D perhaps TRBD2 (5 bases). Germline lookup yields CDR1 MNHEY and CDR2 SVGAGI. With 3 bases removed from V and 6 bases from J, the gap between germline ends came to 15 bases. The CDR3 has 15 amino acids. In DNA, the CDR3 is TGTGCCAGCAGTTATGGTTGGGCGGGTATCAATGAGCAGTTCTTC. Its translation is CASSYGWAGINEQFF.

The chain carries TRBV19 and TRBJ2-7; 9 bases are a match to TRBD1. Germline V gives CDR1 LNHDA, CDR2 SQIVND (reference sequence). CDR3 length: 15 amino acids. V lost 6 bases to trimming and J lost 4 bases; unmatched junction nucleotides: 10. The CDR3 DNA reads as TGTGCCAGTAGCAAATCAACAGGGGGCGTTTACGAGCAGTACTTC. Translating gives CASSKSTGGVYEQYF.

The chain recombines TRBV9 with TRBJ2-5; a weak D match, TRBD1 (5 bases). This CDR3 has 16 amino acids. Trimming took off 0 bases at V and 4 bases at J, with 16 bases between the two ends. The germline V gene has CDR1 SGDLS and CDR2 YYNGEE. The CDR3 loop is CASSVAGQGSRETQYF. CDR3 DNA: TGTGCCAGCAGCGTAGCTGGCCAGGGATCTCGAGAGACCCAGTACTTC.

The sample holds one count of this clone. The rearrangement links TRBV6-4 to TRBJ1-5; the match to TRBD1 covers 8 bases. V lost 6 bases, J lost 0 bases, and 4 bases stayed unmatched. The CDR3 consists of 15 residues. Germline-derived CDR1 and CDR2 are MRHNA and SNTAGT. The CDR3 DNA is TGTGCCAGCAGAGCGACAGGGGATAGCAATCAGCCCCAGCATTTT. Protein: CASRATGDSNQPQHF.

The J gene is TRBJ1-2, the V gene TRBV30; TRBD1 aligns across 8 bases. The CDR3 runs to 13 residues. Germline CDR1 reads GTSNPN; CDR2 reads SVGIG (reference sequence). V was pared by 6 bases and J by 3 bases, with 6 bases of the junction left unmatched. This chain's CDR3 is CACPTGADYGYTF. CDR3 nucleotide sequence: TGTGCCTGCCCGACAGGGGCCGACTATGGCTACACCTTC.

This clone appeared once. The chain links TRBV4-2 to TRBJ1-5, with 7 bases matching TRBD1. The CDR3 consists of 17 residues. In germline, CDR1 is LGHNA, CDR2 YNFKEQ. V dropped 0 bases and J dropped 4; count of bases not matched to a gene: 9. The CDR3 sequence is CASSQELAGGANQPQHF. In DNA form, the CDR3 reads TGTGCCAGCAGCCAAGAGTTGGCAGGGGGAGCAAATCAGCCCCAGCATTTT.

The chain uses TRBV7-7 and TRBJ2-1; TRBD1 matches 7 bases. This CDR3 contains 17 residues. The J segment lost 4 bases and the V segment lost 6 bases, leaving 15 bases of the junction unmatched. CDR1 and CDR2 (germline): SSHAT, FNYEAQ (reference sequence). The CDR3, as DNA: TGTGCCAGCAGACCAGACAGGGTGAGGTCAAATTACAATGAGCAGTTCTTC. Protein product: CASRPDRVRSNYNEQFF.

This rearrangement joins TRBV18 to TRBJ1-1; 10 bases line up with TRBD1. The J segment lost 5 bases and the V segment lost 3 bases, leaving 6 bases of the junction unmatched. The CDR3 covers 15 residues. The germline V gene has CDR1 KGHSH and CDR2 LQKENI. The DNA for the CDR3 is TGTGCCAGCTCACCCAAGACAGGGGGCGGAACTGAAGCTTTCTTT. Its translation is CASSPKTGGGTEAFF.

This chain uses TRBV4-1 with TRBJ2-3, with 9 nucleotides matching TRBD2. The germline V gene encodes CDR1 MGHRA and CDR2 YSYEKL. This CDR3 comprises 17 residues. J lost 0 bases, V lost 5 bases, and 9 bases had no gene match. CDR3 DNA: TGCGCCAGCAGCGCCCATGGGCTAGCGGGGAGCACAGATACGCAGTATTTT. Translation: CASSAHGLAGSTDTQYF.

This clone was seen a single time. The V and J genes are TRBV2 and TRBJ1-6; D is undetermined. CDR3 size: 18 residues. Germline lookup yields CDR1 SNHLY and CDR2 FYNNEI. V was clipped by 3 bases and J by 3 bases, with 18 bases between them. CDR3 protein: CASSDKNPGAHYNSPLHF. CDR3 sequence (DNA): TGTGCCAGCAGTGACAAGAACCCCGGAGCCCACTATAATTCACCCCTCCACTTT.